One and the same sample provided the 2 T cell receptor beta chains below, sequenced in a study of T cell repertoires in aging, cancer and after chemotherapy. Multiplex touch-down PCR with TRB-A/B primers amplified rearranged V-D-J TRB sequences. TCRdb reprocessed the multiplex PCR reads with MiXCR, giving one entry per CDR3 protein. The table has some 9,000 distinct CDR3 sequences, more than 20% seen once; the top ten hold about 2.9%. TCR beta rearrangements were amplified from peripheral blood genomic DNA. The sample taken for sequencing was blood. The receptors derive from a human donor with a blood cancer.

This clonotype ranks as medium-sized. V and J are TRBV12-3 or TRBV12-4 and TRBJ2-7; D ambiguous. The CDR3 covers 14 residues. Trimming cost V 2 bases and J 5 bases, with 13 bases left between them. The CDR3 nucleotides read TGTGCCAGCAGTTTAAGATCCGGAAAGGACGAGCAGTACTTC. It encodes CASSLRSGKDEQYF.

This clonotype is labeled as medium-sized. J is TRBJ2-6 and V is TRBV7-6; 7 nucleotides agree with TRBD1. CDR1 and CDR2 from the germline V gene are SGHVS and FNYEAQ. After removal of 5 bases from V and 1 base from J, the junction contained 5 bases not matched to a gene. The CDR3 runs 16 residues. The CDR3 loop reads CASSPQGQSGANVLTF. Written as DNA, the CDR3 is TGTGCCAGCAGCCCACAGGGGCAGTCTGGGGCCAACGTCCTGACTTTC.